Below, 10 T cell receptor beta chains from the same sample are listed, as sequenced in a study of CD8 T cells in Susac syndrome. Reverse transcription of 0.5 to 1 ug RNA used random hexamers. TCRdb itself ran the immunoSEQ multiplex PCR reads through MiXCR, one entry per CDR3 protein. The sample lists roughly 100,000 distinct CDR3 sequences, 94% occurring once. The sequenced sample was CD8+ T cells from PBMCs. The origin of the receptors is a human donor with Susac syndrome.

The rearrangement links TRBV29-1 to TRBJ1-2; D uncertain. V was cut by 4 bases and J by 4 bases, with 16 bases left in between. In germline, CDR1 is SQVTM, CDR2 ANQGSEA. The CDR3 sequence is 14 residues long. DNA of the CDR3: TGCAGCGTTGTTTTGTCAGGTTCTGGCTATGGCTACACCTTC. This translates into CSVVLSGSGYGYTF. Full variable domain (missing parts from reference TRBV29-1 and TRBJ1-2): SAVISQKPSRDICQRGTSLTIQCQVDSQVTMMFWYRQQPGQSLTLIATANQGSEATYESGFVIDKFPISRPNLTFSTLTVSNMSPEDSSIYLCSVVLSGSGYGYTFGSGTRLTVV.

The chain combines TRBV27 with TRBJ2-3; TRBD1 or TRBD2 may be the D gene (5 bases each). Looked up from germline, CDR1 is MNHEY and CDR2 is SMNVEV (reference sequence). Between the trimmed V and J ends, which lost 10 bases and 11 bases, there was a span of 16 bases. The CDR3 consists of 11 residues. CDR3: CATHGASQQYF. Here the CDR3 DNA reads TGTGCCACGCACGGGGCTAGTCAGCAGTATTTT.

The V gene is TRBV29-1, the J gene TRBJ1-5; D not resolved. This CDR3 spans 12 amino acids. Germline CDR1 and CDR2: SQVTM and ANQGSEA. The V and J ends lost 0 bases and 2 bases respectively, with 2 bases between them. CDR3 sequence reads: CSVEDGNQPQHF. Here the CDR3 DNA reads TGCAGCGTTGAAGACGGCAATCAGCCCCAGCATTTT.

This chain joins TRBV20-1 and TRBJ1-5, with D hard to call. Trimming took off 5 bases at V and 3 bases at J, with 8 bases between the two ends. CDR1 is DFQATT, CDR2 SNEGSKA, per germline (reference sequence). This CDR3 spans 12 amino acids. Written as DNA, the CDR3 is TGCAGTGCTCGACCCCTCAATCAGCCCCAGCATTTT. It encodes CSARPLNQPQHF.

The chain couples TRBV6-5 to TRBJ1-2; D gene unclear. This CDR3 has 14 amino acids. With 3 bases removed from V and 7 bases from J, the gap between germline ends came to 15 bases. Germline CDR1 and CDR2: MNHEY and SVGAGI. The CDR3 sequence is CASSYSLDWRGYTF. For the CDR3, the DNA is TGTGCCAGCAGTTATAGCTTGGATTGGCGTGGCTACACCTTC.

This chain uses TRBV27 with TRBJ2-3, with unresolved D. Germline V gene lookup returns CDR1 MNHEY and CDR2 SMNVEV (reference sequence). The CDR3 runs to 15 residues. V lost 0 bases and J lost 1, with 8 bases in between. This CDR3 is CASSLSALRTDTQYF. The CDR3 DNA reads as TGTGCCAGCAGTTTATCGGCACTCCGCACAGATACGCAGTATTTT.

V and J are TRBV4-2 and TRBJ2-7, with a weak D call TRBD2 (5 bases). With 0 bases removed from V and 1 base from J, the gap between germline ends came to 10 bases. CDR1 and CDR2 (germline): LGHNA, YNFKEQ. The CDR3 has 15 residues. The CDR3 reads CASSQDGSGSYEQYF. Here the CDR3 DNA reads TGTGCCAGCAGCCAAGATGGGTCGGGATCCTACGAGCAGTACTTC.

The V and J genes are TRBV27 and TRBJ2-3, with TRBD2 matching 14 bases. The ends lost 3 bases at V and 4 bases at J; junction bases unmatched: 3. The length of the CDR3 is 16 residues. In germline, CDR1 is MNHEY, CDR2 SMNVEV (reference sequence). This CDR3 is CASSFLTSGGADTQYF. DNA of the CDR3: TGTGCCAGCAGTTTCCTGACTAGCGGGGGGGCAGATACGCAGTATTTT.

The chain links TRBV4-1 to TRBJ2-3; 12 positions match TRBD1. Germline loops: CDR1 MGHRA, CDR2 YSYEKL. The CDR3 is 16 amino acids. Trimming at V came to 2 bases and at J to 4 bases, leaving 4 bases not matched to a gene. The CDR3 DNA sequence: TGCGCCAGCAGCCAAACCGGGACAGGGGGCCCAGATACGCAGTATTTT. This gives the protein CASSQTGTGGPDTQYF.

The chain recombines TRBV4-3 with TRBJ1-2; a possible D gene is TRBD1 (5 bases). The CDR3 extends over 14 amino acids. V lost 4 bases to trimming and J lost 4 bases, with 13 bases between them. CDR1 is LGHNA and CDR2 is YSLEER in the germline V gene. CDR3 coding DNA: TGCGCCAGCAGCCCAGGGACCGAATTCTATGGCTACACCTTC. Amino acids: CASSPGTEFYGYTF.